The next 20 T cell receptor beta chains were all read from a single sample in a study of cytomegalovirus exposure and HLA in healthy donors. The PCR used 60 Vbeta and 13 Jbeta primers. The repertoire was sequenced with immunoSEQ multiplex PCR; TCRdb's copy has only in-frame clones and lacks some. The sample shows about 110,000 clones, about 73% of them seen only once. Sequences were obtained from PBMCs. These receptors all come from a woman under 40 in good health and CMV-seronegative.

This chain connects TRBV5-4 to TRBJ2-1; 9 positions match TRBD2. Germline-derived CDR1 and CDR2 are SGHNT and YYREEE (reference sequence). The trim removed 3 bases at V and 3 bases at J, leaving 7 bases unmatched. CDR3 length equals 16 residues. DNA for the CDR3: TGTGCCAGCAGCTCACAAAAGCGGGGGGTCTACAATGAGCAGTTCTTC. This translates into CASSSQKRGVYNEQFF.

The rearrangement uses TRBV11-2 and TRBJ2-7; possibly TRBD2 for D (5 bases). The CDR3 contains 13 residues. V gave up 4 bases and J gave up 3 bases, with 10 bases separating them. Per the germline V gene, CDR1 is SGHAT and CDR2 is FQNNGV. For the CDR3, the DNA is TGTGCCAGCAGCTCGGGAAACGGCTACGAGCAGTACTTC. Translated, it gives CASSSGNGYEQYF.

This clone has only one observation. The chain joins TRBV5-4 to TRBJ2-7; D ambiguous. CDR3 length equals 11 residues. The V gene lost 4 bases and the J gene lost 3 bases, with 5 bases spanning the gap. The germline V gene has CDR1 SGHNT and CDR2 YYREEE (reference sequence). The CDR3 nucleotides are TGTGCCAGCAGCACAAGCTACGAGCAGTACTTC. Translated, it gives CASSTSYEQYF.

This rearrangement joins TRBV5-4 to TRBJ2-5; TRBD2 is a possible D gene (5 bases). V was pared by 4 bases and J by 5 bases, with 12 bases between. Germline CDR1 reads SGHNT; CDR2 reads YYREEE (reference sequence). The CDR3 length is 13 residues. DNA of the CDR3: TGTGCCAGCAGCGGAACTAGGAGGGAGACCCAGTACTTC. Encoded protein: CASSGTRRETQYF.

V and J are TRBV5-1 and TRBJ2-7, with D perhaps matching TRBD2 (6 bases). The CDR3 sequence is 15 residues long. Trimming cost V 1 base and J 3 bases, with 14 bases left between them. The germline gives CDR1 SGHRS, CDR2 YFSETQ. The CDR3 DNA reads as TGCGCCAGCAGCTTGTCGGCGGGGACGCTCTACGAGCAGTACTTC. Residues: CASSLSAGTLYEQYF.

The rearrangement uses TRBV27 and TRBJ2-7, with D tentatively TRBD2 (6 bases). The CDR3 covers 12 residues. V gave up 5 bases and J gave up 6 bases, with 11 bases separating them. CDR1 is MNHEY, CDR2 SMNVEV, per germline (reference sequence). The CDR3 loop is CASSGTGSEQYF. CDR3 in DNA: TGTGCCAGCAGTGGGACTGGCTCCGAGCAGTACTTC.

The chain links TRBV12-5 to TRBJ1-1; TRBD1 matches 9 bases. The germline gives CDR1 LGHNT, CDR2 FRNRAP. V lost 5 bases, J lost 0 bases, and 7 bases stayed unmatched. The CDR3 length is 16 residues. The CDR3 sequence is CASGADGTGMNTEAFF. The CDR3, as DNA: TGTGCTAGTGGTGCAGACGGGACAGGGATGAACACTGAAGCTTTCTTT.

This chain joins TRBV5-1 and TRBJ2-1; TRBD2 matches 7 bases. Germline lookup yields CDR1 SGHRS and CDR2 YFSETQ. Unmatched junction bases numbered 11, after V lost 0 bases and J lost 8 bases. The CDR3 length is 16 residues. The DNA of the CDR3 is TGCGCCAGCAGCTTGGTCGCGGGAGCCGTTGGGGATGAGCAGTTCTTC. This encodes CASSLVAGAVGDEQFF.

The gene calls are TRBV28 and TRBJ1-1; 9 bases agree with TRBD1. Germline CDR1 MDHEN, CDR2 SYDVKM. The CDR3 sequence is 16 residues long. V was clipped by 7 bases and J by 0 bases; unmatched bases: 9. The CDR3 nucleotides read TGTGCCAGCATTTCGGGACAGGGTTTCATGAACACTGAAGCTTTCTTT. Its protein is CASISGQGFMNTEAFF.

In this sample, this clone turned up a few times. The rearrangement uses TRBV6-6 and TRBJ1-3, with D maybe TRBD1 (6 bases). V lost 5 bases and J 0 bases, leaving 14 bases between the germline ends. Per the germline V gene, CDR1 is MNHNY and CDR2 is SVGAGI (reference sequence). The CDR3 length is 16 residues. The CDR3 coding sequence is TGTGCCAGCAGTCTAGGGGGGGGTACCTCTGGAAACACCATATATTTT. It translates to CASSLGGGTSGNTIYF.

V gene TRBV28 combines with J gene TRBJ2-7; D perhaps matches TRBD2 (5 bases). Trimming removed 2 bases from V and 1 base from J, with 12 bases in between. This CDR3 contains 15 residues. Germline loops: CDR1 MDHEN, CDR2 SYDVKM. In DNA form, the CDR3 reads TGTGCCAGCAGTTTAAGGCCTAGCTTATCCTACGAGCAGTACTTC. Its protein product is CASSLRPSLSYEQYF. The entire variable domain, with the rest obtained from reference TRBV28 and TRBJ2-7, is as follows: DVKVTQSSRYLVKRTGEKVFLECVQDMDHENMFWYRQDPGLGLRLIYFSYDVKMKEKGDIPEGYSVSREKKERFSLILESASTNQTSMYLCASSLRPSLSYEQYFGPGTRLTVT.

The chain is built from TRBV7-6 and TRBJ2-5; possible D gene TRBD2, 5 bases. With 3 bases removed from V and 10 bases from J, the gap between germline ends came to 12 bases. Germline values: CDR1 SGHVS, CDR2 FNYEAQ. The CDR3 sequence is 12 residues long. The CDR3 here is CASSLEASHQYF. The CDR3 DNA reads as TGTGCCAGCAGCTTGGAGGCTTCGCACCAGTACTTC.

V gene TRBV4-1 combines with J gene TRBJ2-1, with 12 bases identical to TRBD2. Germline trimming cut 0 bases from V and 2 bases from J; bases unmatched to any gene: 8. The CDR3 runs to 19 residues. Germline V gene sequence: CDR1 MGHRA, CDR2 YSYEKL. CDR3 coding DNA: TGCGCCAGCAGCCAAGATCGGACTAGCGGGATACCCCCCTACAATGAGCAGTTCTTC. It specifies CASSQDRTSGIPPYNEQFF.

The gene calls are TRBV27 and TRBJ2-5, with D tentatively TRBD2 (6 bases). CDR1 is MNHEY, CDR2 SMNVEV, per germline (reference sequence). Trimming removed 8 bases at V and 5 bases at J, with 15 bases between. The CDR3 is 13 residues long. The CDR3 protein is CASFGGEMETQYF. As DNA, the CDR3 is TGTGCCAGCTTTGGCGGGGAGATGGAGACCCAGTACTTC.

The gene calls are TRBV2 and TRBJ1-5; D possibly corresponds to TRBD1 (6 bases). With 7 bases removed from V and 0 bases from J, the gap between germline ends came to 13 bases. The CDR3 has 15 amino acids. The germline V gene has CDR1 SNHLY and CDR2 FYNNEI. The CDR3 sequence is CASKAGEYSNQPQHF. As DNA, the CDR3 is TGTGCCAGCAAGGCAGGGGAATATAGCAATCAGCCCCAGCATTTT.

The V and J genes are TRBV4-2 and TRBJ2-3; 8 bases are shared with TRBD2. The germline CDR1 and CDR2 sequences are LGHNA and YNFKEQ. The CDR3 loop spans 16 amino acids. With 4 bases clipped from V and 1 base from J, the junction kept 7 bases outside the gene matches. The DNA for the CDR3 is TGTGCCAGCAGCCCAGGAGCGGGGGCCCGCACAGATACGCAGTATTTT. This encodes CASSPGAGARTDTQYF.

This chain uses TRBV6-1 with TRBJ2-7; D might be TRBD1 (6 bases). V dropped 1 base and J dropped 5 bases, with 9 bases sitting between them. This CDR3 has 13 amino acids. Germline CDR1 reads MNHNS; CDR2 reads SASEGT. CDR3 in amino acids: CASSEVPGDEQYF. The CDR3 nucleotides are TGTGCCAGCAGTGAAGTCCCAGGGGACGAGCAGTACTTC.

This clone was picked up a small number of times. The chain is built from TRBV7-2 and TRBJ2-7; a possible D gene is TRBD2 (6 bases). Per germline, CDR1 SGHTA and CDR2 FQGNSA. Between the trimmed V and J ends, which lost 2 bases and 0 bases, there was a span of 20 bases. CDR3 length: 18 residues. CDR3 in DNA: TGTGCCAGCAGCTTAAGGTCGGCTAGCGCTTTGAGCTCCTACGAGCAGTACTTC. This encodes CASSLRSASALSSYEQYF.

This clone was seen a few times. The V and J genes are TRBV6-5 and TRBJ2-5; weak D call: TRBD1 (7 bases). The better agreement between TRBJ2-7 and the DNA end casts doubt on the J call. The V gene's germline CDR1 is MNHEY and CDR2 SVGAGI. CDR3 length: 16 residues. Here the CDR3 reads CASSYSAGQRAYEQYF. DNA of the CDR3: TGTGCCAGCAGTTACTCGGCGGGACAGCGGGCCTACGAGCAGTACTTC.

CDR3 nucleotides: TGTGCCAGCAGCTTAGATGGACTCTCCTACGAGCAGTACTTC. Protein sequence: CASSLDGLSYEQYF. The rearrangement joins TRBV11-3 to TRBJ2-7, with a weak D call TRBD2 (5 bases). The germline V gene encodes CDR1 SGHNT and CDR2 YENEEA. Trimming left V 0 bases short and J 0 bases short, with 6 bases between. This CDR3 has 14 residues.